A single sample gave rise to the 8 T cell receptor beta chains below, sequenced in a study of tumor T cells in aggressive B-cell lymphoma. TCRdb keeps only in-frame clones here, not all; method: immunoSEQ multiplex PCR. The sample includes some 10,000 clones, about 88% of them seen just once. The sequencing sample was made of tumor tissue. These receptors all come from an adult with diffuse large B cell lymphoma.

This chain links TRBV9 with TRBJ2-7, with 9 nucleotides matching TRBD1. The CDR3 sequence is 16 residues long. CDR1 is SGDLS and CDR2 is YYNGEE in the germline V gene. V lost 4 bases, J lost 2 bases, and 10 bases stayed unmatched. Written as DNA, the CDR3 is TGTGCCAGCAGCTCGTCCTCCGGGACAGGGACCTACGAGCAGTACTTC. It translates to CASSSSSGTGTYEQYF.

The J gene is TRBJ1-6, the V gene TRBV4-1; no firm D call. Germline V gene sequence: CDR1 MGHRA, CDR2 YSYEKL. The CDR3 is made up of 12 amino acids. V lost 0 bases and J 10 bases, leaving 4 bases between the germline ends. CDR3 sequence: CASSQDGSPLHF. In DNA form, the CDR3 reads TGCGCCAGCAGCCAAGATGGCTCACCCCTCCACTTT.

This rearrangement joins TRBV5-1 to TRBJ2-3, with D tentatively TRBD2 (5 bases). Trimming removed 2 bases from V and 1 base from J, with 11 bases in between. The CDR3 totals 15 residues. The V gene's germline CDR1 is SGHRS and CDR2 YFSETQ. Here the CDR3 DNA reads TGCGCCAGCAGCTTATGGGTGGGAGGCACAGATACGCAGTATTTT. Protein sequence: CASSLWVGGTDTQYF. The entire variable domain, with the rest obtained from reference TRBV5-1 and TRBJ2-3, is as follows: KAGVTQTPRYLIKTRGQQVTLSCSPISGHRSVSWYQQTPGQGLQFLFEYFSETQRNKGNFPGRFSGRQFSNSRSEMNVSTLELGDSALYLCASSLWVGGTDTQYFGPGTRLTVL.

The V and J genes are TRBV2 and TRBJ2-1; 10 bases match TRBD2. V lost 4 bases and J lost 4; bases outside the gene matches: 4. The CDR3 consists of 15 residues. Germline CDR1 and CDR2: SNHLY and FYNNEI. The CDR3 loop is CASSVLAGAYNEQFF. The DNA for the CDR3 is TGTGCCAGCAGTGTGCTAGCGGGAGCGTACAATGAGCAGTTCTTC.

The rearrangement uses TRBV28 and TRBJ2-2; the match to TRBD1 covers 10 bases. Germline V gives CDR1 MDHEN, CDR2 SYDVKM. The CDR3 length is 18 residues. V was pared by 6 bases and J by 7 bases, with 17 bases of the junction left unmatched. The CDR3 reads CASRPPPGTGVPLGELFF. The CDR3 DNA is TGTGCCAGCAGACCGCCCCCCGGGACAGGGGTCCCCCTCGGGGAGCTGTTTTTT. The full variable domain, with the rest looked up from reference TRBV28 and TRBJ2-2, is DVKVTQSSRYLVKRTGEKVFLECVQDMDHENMFWYRQDPGLGLRLIYFSYDVKMKEKGDIPEGYSVSREKKERFSLILESASTNQTSMYLCASRPPPGTGVPLGELFFGEGSRLTVL.

This rearrangement joins TRBV2 to TRBJ2-7; D might be TRBD1 (6 bases). The germline CDR1 and CDR2 sequences are SNHLY and FYNNEI. This CDR3 region has 15 residues. Between the trimmed V and J ends, which lost 6 bases and 0 bases, there was a span of 15 bases. In DNA form, the CDR3 reads TGTGCCAGCAGGGACGGACAGACCACCTCCTACGAGCAGTACTTC. Its translation: CASRDGQTTSYEQYF.

This chain uses TRBV28 with TRBJ2-7, with D possibly being TRBD2 (6 bases). With 5 bases removed from V and 3 bases from J, the gap between germline ends came to 20 bases. Per the germline V gene, CDR1 is MDHEN and CDR2 is SYDVKM. The CDR3 is 16 residues long. The CDR3 DNA is TGTGCCAGCAGTATAACCTCCCGGGGGTCCCTCTACGAGCAGTACTTC. Protein sequence: CASSITSRGSLYEQYF.

This clone was picked up a small number of times. The chain has TRBV7-9 and TRBJ2-5; D not certain. The CDR3 consists of 12 residues. Trimming cost V 5 bases and J 5 bases, with 9 bases left between them. Germline lookup yields CDR1 SEHNR and CDR2 FQNEAQ (reference sequence). The CDR3 bases are TGTGCCAGCAGCCCCATTGTCGAGACCCAGTACTTC. Translation gives CASSPIVETQYF.